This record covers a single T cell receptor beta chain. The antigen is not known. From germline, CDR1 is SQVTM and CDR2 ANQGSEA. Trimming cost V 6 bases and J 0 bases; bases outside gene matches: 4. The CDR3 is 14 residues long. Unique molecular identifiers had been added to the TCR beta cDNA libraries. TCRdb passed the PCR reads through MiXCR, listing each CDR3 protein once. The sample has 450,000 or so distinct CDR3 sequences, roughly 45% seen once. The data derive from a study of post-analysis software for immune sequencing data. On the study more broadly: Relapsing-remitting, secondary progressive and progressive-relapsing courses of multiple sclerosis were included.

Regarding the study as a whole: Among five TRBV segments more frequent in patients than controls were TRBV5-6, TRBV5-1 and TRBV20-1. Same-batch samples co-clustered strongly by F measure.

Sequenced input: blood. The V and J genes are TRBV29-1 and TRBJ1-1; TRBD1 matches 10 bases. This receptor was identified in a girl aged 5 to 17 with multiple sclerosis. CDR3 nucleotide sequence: TGCAGCGTGAGGGACAGGGGAATGAACACTGAAGCTTTCTTT. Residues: CSVRDRGMNTEAFF.